The present T cell receptor (beta chain) was sequenced within a study of T cell responses to AZD1222 COVID-19 vaccine. The study's findings and limits: After the peak T cell response, and only then, were repertoires sampled. White British ancestry dominated among donors, who included more females, and clonal diversity was possibly underestimated. At study baseline, merely about 6 AZD1222 recipients were seropositive.

Assay: immunoSEQ multiplex PCR; the TCRdb copy retains only in-frame clones and omits some. Among roughly 50,000 clones, 70% to 90% were seen once, and the ten largest hold around 4%. The length of the CDR3 is 12 residues. Per germline, CDR1 SNHLY and CDR2 FYNNEI. The V and J ends lost 11 bases and 2 bases respectively, with 13 bases between them. In regard to this clone: Its target is not known.

The starting material was peripheral blood, obtained on day 0 of AZD1222 vaccination. V usage is TRBV2 and J usage is TRBJ2-7; D assignment may be TRBD1 or TRBD2 (5 bases each). The receptor was isolated from an adult in good health. The CDR3 coding sequence is TGTGCCTGCCGGGACCAAGCCTACGAGCAGTACTTC. Protein: CACRDQAYEQYF.